This entry lists 21 T cell receptor beta chains sequenced from one sample in a study of regulatory T cells in long-lasting Graves disease. Time point denoted: newly diagnosed GD, antithyroid drugs for less than 3 months. Generation of the TCR library employed RNA extracted from PBMCs. Both iRepertoire HTBI primers and Arm-PCR of CDR3 regions were used to build the TCR beta libraries. TCRdb reprocessed the multiplex PCR reads with MiXCR, giving one entry per CDR3 protein. This sample yields 300,000 to 400,000 distinct CDR3 sequences, of which about a sixth are seen a single time; approximately 30% belongs to the top ten. These data also featured in a second study, about T cells in Graves' hyperthyroidism and ophthalmopathy.

The sequenced sample was peripheral blood mononuclear cells (PBMCs), obtained at new diagnosis, from a patient treated with antithyroid drugs. The receptors shown here come from a man aged 35-49 years with Graves disease.

The chain has TRBV2 and TRBJ2-1, with 11 bases fitting TRBD2. Germline V CDR1 and CDR2: SNHLY, FYNNEI. V dropped 6 bases and J dropped 4; count of bases not matched to a gene: 5. The CDR3 is made up of 15 amino acids. The CDR3 region has the DNA TGTGCCAGCAGGGTAACTAGCGGGGGATACAATGAGCAGTTCTTC. It translates to CASRVTSGGYNEQFF.

This clonotype was found many times. This chain links TRBV6-1 with TRBJ2-1, with TRBD2 matching over 11 bases. The V gene's germline CDR1 is MNHNS and CDR2 SASEGT. Germline trimming cut 8 bases from V and 4 bases from J; bases unmatched to any gene: 7. The CDR3 has 15 residues. As DNA, the CDR3 is TGTGCCAGCTCCTGGCTAGCGGGGGGATACAATGAGCAGTTCTTC. Translating it yields CASSWLAGGYNEQFF.

This clonotype occurred a few times. This chain joins TRBV7-9 and TRBJ2-7; 9 bases match TRBD1. The CDR3 covers 15 residues. V was clipped by 5 bases and J by 2 bases; unmatched bases: 7. Germline V gene lookup returns CDR1 SEHNR and CDR2 FQNEAQ (reference sequence). The CDR3 region has the DNA TGTGCCAGCAGCCCCAGGACAGGGGCTACCTACGAGCAGTACTTC. It encodes CASSPRTGATYEQYF.

This clonotype was picked up many times. The chain couples TRBV7-2 to TRBJ1-1, with 10 bases lining up with TRBD1. Trimming at V came to 4 bases and at J to 4 bases, leaving 12 bases not matched to a gene. Germline CDR1 SGHTA, CDR2 FQGNSA. The CDR3 runs 17 residues. In DNA form, the CDR3 reads TGTGCCAGCAGCTCTTCCGGGACAGGGGCCGTTGGCACTGAAGCTTTCTTT. Translating gives CASSSSGTGAVGTEAFF.

This clonotype appeared many times. This rearrangement joins TRBV28 to TRBJ1-5; D possibly corresponds to TRBD1 (5 bases). The V gene lost 2 bases and the J gene lost 3 bases, with 14 bases spanning the gap. CDR3 length: 16 residues. Looked up from germline, CDR1 is MDHEN and CDR2 is SYDVKM. The chain's CDR3 is CASSLSRVKINQPQHF. The CDR3 region has the DNA TGTGCCAGCAGTTTAAGCAGGGTAAAGATCAATCAGCCCCAGCATTTT. The full variable domain, in which reference TRBV28 and TRBJ1-5 provide the parts outside the CDR3, is DVKVTQSSRYLVKRTGEKVFLECVQDMDHENMFWYRQDPGLGLRLIYFSYDVKMKEKGDIPEGYSVSREKKERFSLILESASTNQTSMYLCASSLSRVKINQPQHFGDGTRLSIL.

At least ten counts were recorded for this clonotype. This chain joins TRBV28 and TRBJ1-1; perhaps TRBD1 as D (6 bases). Per germline, CDR1 MDHEN and CDR2 SYDVKM. CDR3 length equals 13 residues. The V end lost 3 bases, the J end lost 4 bases, and 9 bases lay between the germline ends. The CDR3 loop reads CASSFGGRTEAFF. CDR3 nucleotide sequence: TGTGCCAGCAGTTTTGGGGGGCGCACTGAAGCTTTCTTT.

This clonotype has a count of ten or more. The CDR3 region is CATGRSKDSPLHF. The CDR3 DNA reads as TGCGCCACCGGGAGGTCCAAGGATTCACCCCTCCACTTT. The chain carries TRBV4-3 and TRBJ1-6; D is unresolved. Germline V gene lookup returns CDR1 LGHNA and CDR2 YSLEER. This CDR3 region has 13 residues. V was shortened by 10 bases and J by 8 bases, with 15 bases between the two germline ends.

This clonotype was counted many times. The rearrangement uses TRBV28 and TRBJ2-7; no firm D call. Germline CDR1 reads MDHEN; CDR2 reads SYDVKM. The germline V and J ends were trimmed by 4 bases and 9 bases, with 19 bases remaining between them. The CDR3 sequence is 14 residues long. The DNA of the CDR3 is TGTGCCAGCAGTTCTTATCGGGTTGGACCATCGCAGTACTTC. It codes for CASSSYRVGPSQYF.

This clonotype was recorded at least ten times. The chain uses TRBV7-2 and TRBJ1-1, with no clear D. Trimming stripped 2 bases from V and 3 bases from J, with 10 bases between. The CDR3 sequence is 14 residues long. Looked up from germline, CDR1 is SGHTA and CDR2 is FQGNSA. The CDR3 nucleotides are TGTGCCAGCAGCTTACAGCCTACCTACACTGAAGCTTTCTTT. This translates into CASSLQPTYTEAFF.

This clonotype was recorded a few times. The rearrangement uses TRBV24-1 and TRBJ1-2, with D perhaps TRBD1 (5 bases). The CDR3 contains 14 residues. Between the trimmed V and J ends, which lost 7 bases and 5 bases, there was a span of 16 bases. The V gene's germline CDR1 is KGHDR and CDR2 SFDVKD. The CDR3: CATSSPGEEYGYTF. The CDR3 DNA reads as TGTGCCACCAGCTCCCCGGGGGAGGAATATGGCTACACCTTC.

This clonotype was seen many times. The chain is built from TRBV5-5 and TRBJ2-2; D not certain. CDR1 SGHKS and CDR2 YYEKEE come from the germline V gene (reference sequence). The CDR3 loop spans 12 amino acids. V lost 4 bases to trimming and J lost 8 bases, with 9 bases between them. The CDR3 nucleotides are TGTGCCAGCAGCCCTAGTCCTGGGGAGCTGTTTTTT. It specifies CASSPSPGELFF. The variable domain in full, with the rest retrieved from reference TRBV5-5 and TRBJ2-2, is DAGVTQSPTHLIKTRGQQVTLRCSPISGHKSVSWYQQVLGQGPQFIFQYYEKEERGRGNFPDRFSARQFPNYSSELNVNALLLGDSALYLCASSPSPGELFFGEGSRLTVL.

This clonotype was detected ten times or more. The V and J genes are TRBV5-8 and TRBJ1-5; 9 positions agree with TRBD1. V trimming: 5 bases; J trimming: 4 bases; junction bases outside the gene matches: 7. Germline V gene data show CDR1 as SGHTS and CDR2 as YDEGEE. The CDR3 consists of 15 residues. The CDR3 reads CASSQEGQGNQPQHF. CDR3 coding DNA: TGTGCCAGCAGTCAAGAAGGACAGGGGAATCAGCCCCAGCATTTT.

Ten or more counts support this clonotype. The chain is built from TRBV4-2 and TRBJ1-5, with D hard to call. This CDR3 spans 16 amino acids. CDR1 LGHNA and CDR2 YNFKEQ come from the germline V gene. Trimming took 0 bases from V and 0 from J, leaving 9 bases between them. CDR3 coding DNA: TGTGCCAGCAGCCAAGACACTGTTGGTAGCAATCAGCCCCAGCATTTT. Protein product: CASSQDTVGSNQPQHF.

This clonotype was counted only a few times. The V gene is TRBV28, the J gene TRBJ1-1; weak D call: TRBD1 (5 bases). The CDR3 is 15 amino acids. Deletions cut 5 bases from V and 3 bases from J, with 16 bases between. From germline, CDR1 is MDHEN and CDR2 SYDVKM. CDR3 nucleotides: TGTGCCAGCAGTGGTCTGTTGGGGCTGGACACTGAAGCTTTCTTT. Translated, it gives CASSGLLGLDTEAFF.

This clonotype was seen only a few times. The chain links TRBV29-1 to TRBJ2-3, with 8 bases fitting TRBD1. The CDR3 runs 13 residues. With V trimmed by 7 bases and J by 4 bases, 7 bases remained unmatched. CDR1 is SQVTM, CDR2 ANQGSEA, per germline. CDR3 in DNA: TGCAGCGCGGGACAGGCAATGGCAGATACGCAGTATTTT. It specifies CSAGQAMADTQYF.

The count of this clonotype is one. A much larger clone sits a single nucleotide away, making a read error possible. The chain is built from TRBV20-1 and TRBJ1-2; D might be TRBD1 (5 bases). Trimming removed 6 bases at V and 6 bases at J, with 14 bases between. The CDR3 is made up of 12 amino acids. Germline lookup yields CDR1 DFQATT and CDR2 SNEGSKA (reference sequence). The CDR3 bases are TGCAGTGCAAGGACACTCCACCATGGCTACACCTTC. Protein sequence: CSARTLHHGYTF.

The chain joins TRBV18 to TRBJ2-5, with 8 bases that match TRBD1. Germline trimming cut 4 bases from V and 4 bases from J; bases unmatched to any gene: 5. CDR1 and CDR2 from the germline V gene are KGHSH and LQKENI. This CDR3 has 14 residues. As DNA, the CDR3 is TGTGCCAGCTCACAAGGGACAGGAACAGAGACCCAGTACTTC. Translation gives CASSQGTGTETQYF.

This clonotype was seen ten or more times. V gene TRBV5-1 combines with J gene TRBJ2-7, with TRBD1 matching over 9 bases. Looked up from germline, CDR1 is SGHRS and CDR2 is YFSETQ. Trimming cost V 4 bases and J 1 base; bases outside gene matches: 9. This CDR3 is built from 16 residues. This CDR3 is CASSETLGQGSYEQYF. The CDR3 DNA sequence: TGCGCCAGCAGCGAAACCCTGGGACAGGGATCCTACGAGCAGTACTTC.

The V call is TRBV2, the J call TRBJ1-2; TRBD1 agrees at 10 bases. V lost 6 bases and J lost 8; bases outside the gene matches: 12. The CDR3 consists of 15 residues. Germline V gene sequence: CDR1 SNHLY, CDR2 FYNNEI. CDR3 loop: CASSGQGGKGGGYTF. Here the CDR3 DNA reads TGTGCCAGCAGCGGACAGGGGGGGAAAGGAGGAGGCTACACCTTC. Looking up the rest from reference TRBV2 and TRBJ1-2 gives the full variable domain: EPEVTQTPSHQVTQMGQEVILRCVPISNHLYFYWYRQILGQKVEFLVSFYNNEISEKSEIFDDQFSVERPDGSNFTLKIRSTKLEDSAMYFCASSGQGGKGGGYTFGSGTRLTVV.

The chain combines TRBV9 with TRBJ1-6; D perhaps matches TRBD1 (5 bases). Trimming took off 4 bases at V and 8 bases at J, with 16 bases between the two ends. CDR1 SGDLS and CDR2 YYNGEE come from the germline V gene. This CDR3 region has 15 residues. DNA of the CDR3: TGTGCCAGCAGCCCGACCGGGACCGAGTATTCACCCCTCCACTTT. Translating gives CASSPTGTEYSPLHF.

This clonotype was seen only a few times. This chain links TRBV5-6 with TRBJ2-5; either TRBD1 or TRBD2 may fit D (5 bases each). The CDR3 is 14 amino acids. Germline V CDR1 and CDR2: SGHDT, YYEEEE. V was cut by 7 bases and J by 2 bases, with 15 bases left in between. The CDR3: CASLNRDLQETQYF. CDR3 in DNA: TGTGCCAGCTTAAACCGGGACCTACAAGAGACCCAGTACTTC.